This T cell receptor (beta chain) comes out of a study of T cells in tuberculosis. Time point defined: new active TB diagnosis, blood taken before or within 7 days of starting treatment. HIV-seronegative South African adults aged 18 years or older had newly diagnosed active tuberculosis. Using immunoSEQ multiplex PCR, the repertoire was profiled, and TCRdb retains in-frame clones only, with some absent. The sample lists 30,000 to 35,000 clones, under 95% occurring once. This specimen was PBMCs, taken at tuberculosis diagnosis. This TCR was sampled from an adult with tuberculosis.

The CDR3 reads CASSLGGTNEKLFF. As DNA, the CDR3 is TGCGCCAGCAGCTTGGGAGGGACTAATGAAAAACTGTTTTTT. This sequence joins TRBV5-1 and TRBJ1-4, with unresolved D. V lost 0 bases, J lost 2 bases, and 5 bases lay in between. Germline CDR1 and CDR2: SGHRS and YFSETQ. The CDR3 sequence is 14 residues long.